A single sample is the source of the 8 T cell receptor beta chains below, sequenced in a study of HIV-infected patients and healthy controls. All unsorted peripheral T cells were captured because whole blood was used without fractionation. Alpha and beta constant-region primers primed reverse transcription of about 500 ng RNA. Alpha and beta chain libraries were made separately by chain-specific third strand synthesis with multiplexing indices. Via MiXCR, TCRdb re-called the 5' RACE reads, giving one row per CDR3 protein. The sample includes roughly 9,800 distinct CDR3 sequences, more than 9% seen only once; the top ten take about a sixth. The sample here was blood, taken before antiretroviral therapy. Source of these receptors: an adult with HIV infection.

Notes on this clonotype: Being one base from a much bigger clone, this may be a read error. The rearrangement uses TRBV28 and TRBJ2-3, with D maybe TRBD1 (6 bases). The CDR3 consists of 16 residues. V was trimmed by 3 bases and J by 1 base, leaving 14 bases between them. The germline V gene encodes CDR1 MDHEN and CDR2 SYDVKM. Here the CDR3 reads CASSLGHRPRTDTQYF. In DNA form, the CDR3 reads TGTGCCAGCAGTTTGGGACATCGGCCTCGCACAGATACGCAGTATTTT.

The genes are TRBV30 and TRBJ2-5, with a tentative D call TRBD2 (7 bases). This CDR3 spans 13 amino acids. V was pared by 4 bases and J by 10 bases, with 19 bases between. The germline gives CDR1 GTSNPN, CDR2 SVGIG (reference sequence). CDR3 nucleotides: TGTGCCTGGATGTTGGCGGGGGCGATTGACCAGTACTTC. Translation gives CAWMLAGAIDQYF.

This clonotype was counted ten times or more. The chain is built from TRBV12-3 or TRBV12-4 and TRBJ2-2; 7 nucleotides agree with TRBD1. The CDR3 sequence is 17 residues long. The trim removed 6 bases at V and 5 bases at J, leaving 15 bases unmatched. CDR3 region: CASRWTGTVGYTGELFF. Written as DNA, the CDR3 is TGTGCCAGCAGATGGACAGGAACTGTAGGTTATACCGGGGAGCTGTTTTTT.

Many counts were recorded for this clonotype. This chain joins TRBV7-9 and TRBJ2-6, with D perhaps given as TRBD1 or TRBD2 (6 bases each). There are 19 residues in the CDR3. With 5 bases removed from V and 4 bases from J, the gap between germline ends came to 24 bases. The germline CDR1 and CDR2 sequences are SEHNR and FQNEAQ (reference sequence). The DNA of the CDR3 is TGTGCCAGCAGCACGTCTCTCCGGGGGCAGGTCTCAGGGGCCAACGTCCTGACTTTC. It codes for CASSTSLRGQVSGANVLTF.

J is TRBJ1-4 and V is TRBV11-2, with 8 bases fitting TRBD1. The junction had 11 bases not matched to a gene; V was cut back by 5 bases and J by 6 bases. The CDR3 spans 16 residues. CDR1 is SGHAT, CDR2 FQNNGV, per germline. The CDR3 nucleotides read TGTGCCAGCAGCGCCCCCCGGACAGGGTATGATGAAAAACTGTTTTTT. Amino acid sequence: CASSAPRTGYDEKLFF.

By its share, this clonotype is medium-sized. Mismatch with germline at one junction end may stem from a read error. CDR3 amino acids: CSVLESNGPGAPPNCF. The CDR3 DNA sequence: TGCAGCGTTCTTGAGTCGAACGGGCCAGGGGCCCCACCGAATTGTTTT. V usage is TRBV29-1 and J usage is TRBJ2-3, with D possibly being TRBD1 (6 bases). This CDR3 has 16 amino acids. Germline CDR1 SQVTM, CDR2 ANQGSEA.

This clonotype showed up many times. V and J are TRBV7-9 and TRBJ2-5; D possibly corresponds to TRBD1 (6 bases). The germline V and J ends were trimmed by 5 bases and 2 bases, with 15 bases remaining between them. Germline CDR1 SEHNR, CDR2 FQNEAQ (reference sequence). The CDR3 spans 15 residues. This CDR3 is CASSKTGAFQETQYF. CDR3 in DNA: TGTGCCAGCAGCAAGACAGGAGCCTTTCAAGAGACCCAGTACTTC.

This clonotype was seen at least ten times. This chain connects TRBV19 to TRBJ2-7; 9 bases fit TRBD1. The CDR3 runs 15 residues. V was pared by 7 bases and J by 0 bases, with 7 bases of the junction left unmatched. Germline CDR1 LNHDA, CDR2 SQIVND (reference sequence). CDR3 protein: CASKFGTGSSYEQYF. In DNA form, the CDR3 reads TGTGCCAGTAAATTCGGGACAGGGAGCTCCTACGAGCAGTACTTC.